The clone carrying this TCR beta chain appeared a few times. What it binds is unknown. These data are taken from a study of blood T cells in healthy people across ages. General observations from the study: The study lacked donor CMV status, which possibly confounded expanded clonotype changes.

A second PCR, run for 7 to 11 cycles, used a sample-barcoded 5' primer plus a J-beta primer mix. TCRdb re-called the 5' RACE reads through MiXCR, storing one row per CDR3 protein. The repertoire has under 850,000 distinct CDR3 sequences, 35% to 40% of them found once; the top ten carry over 10%. Input material: blood. The TCR comes from a young man in good health.

This CDR3 is CASSGGGGEHTGELFF. In DNA, the CDR3 is TGTGCCAGCAGTGGCGGCGGGGGGGAGCACACCGGGGAGCTGTTTTTT. The J gene is TRBJ2-2, the V gene TRBV12-3 or TRBV12-4, with TRBD2 matching over 9 bases. With 5 bases clipped from V and 3 bases from J, the junction kept 7 bases outside the gene matches. This CDR3 contains 16 residues.